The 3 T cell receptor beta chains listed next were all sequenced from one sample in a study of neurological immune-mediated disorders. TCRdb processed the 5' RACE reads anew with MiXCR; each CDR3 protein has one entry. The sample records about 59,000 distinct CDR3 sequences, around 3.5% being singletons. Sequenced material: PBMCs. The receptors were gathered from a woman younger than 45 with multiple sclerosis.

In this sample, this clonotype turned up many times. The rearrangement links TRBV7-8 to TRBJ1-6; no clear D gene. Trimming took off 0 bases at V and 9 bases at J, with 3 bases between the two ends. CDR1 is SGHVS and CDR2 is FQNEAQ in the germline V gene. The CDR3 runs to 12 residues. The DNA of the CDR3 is TGTGCCAGCAGCTTAGCGGGTTCACCCCTCCACTTT. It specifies CASSLAGSPLHF.

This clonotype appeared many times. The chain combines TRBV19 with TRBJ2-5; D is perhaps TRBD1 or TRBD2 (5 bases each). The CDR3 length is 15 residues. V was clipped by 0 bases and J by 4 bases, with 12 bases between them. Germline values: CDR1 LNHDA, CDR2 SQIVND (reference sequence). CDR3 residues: CASSIESRAGETQYF. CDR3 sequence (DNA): TGTGCCAGTAGTATAGAGAGCAGGGCGGGAGAGACCCAGTACTTC.

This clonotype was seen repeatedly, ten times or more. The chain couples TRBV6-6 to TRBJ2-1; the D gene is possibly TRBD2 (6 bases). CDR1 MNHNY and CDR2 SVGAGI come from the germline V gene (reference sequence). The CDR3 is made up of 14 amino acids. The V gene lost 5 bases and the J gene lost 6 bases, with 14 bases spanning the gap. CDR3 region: CASSTPGLPNEQFF. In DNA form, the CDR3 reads TGTGCCAGCAGTACGCCGGGACTCCCCAATGAGCAGTTCTTC.